These 17 T cell receptor beta chains share one sample of origin, sequenced in a study of regulatory and conventional T cells in RAG deficiency. TCRdb keeps only in-frame clones here, not all; method: immunoSEQ multiplex PCR. The table records 30,000 to 40,000 clones, about 89% of them present only once. These data were also filed under a second study, of regulatory T cells. That work adds: The primer mix had 52 TRBV and 13 TRBJ primers.

Sequencing was done on a sample of CD8+ T cells sorted from blood. Source of these receptors: a human donor in good health.

This chain joins TRBV19 and TRBJ1-1; TRBD1 might be the D (6 bases). CDR1 LNHDA and CDR2 SQIVND come from the germline V gene (reference sequence). With 7 bases removed from V and 4 bases from J, the gap between germline ends came to 10 bases. The CDR3 consists of 12 residues. The CDR3 nucleotides are TGTGCCAGTACCAGGGGAAGCACTGAAGCTTTCTTT. Translating it yields CASTRGSTEAFF.

A few counts support this clone. The V call is TRBV10-2, the J call TRBJ1-3; D uncertain. Trimming took off 2 bases at V and 6 bases at J, with 11 bases between the two ends. Germline CDR1 is WSHSY and CDR2 is SAAADI. The CDR3 covers 14 residues. CDR3 nucleotide sequence: TGCGCCAGCAGTGAGCGAGGTTCTCTAAACACCATATATTTT. As protein: CASSERGSLNTIYF.

V gene TRBV7-8 combines with J gene TRBJ1-5, with a weak D call TRBD1 (6 bases). Trimming took off 1 base at V and 5 bases at J, with 24 bases between the two ends. CDR3 length equals 19 residues. Germline V gives CDR1 SGHVS, CDR2 FQNEAQ. The CDR3 region is CASSLEGGQLRPFYQPQHF. The CDR3 DNA reads TGTGCCAGCAGCTTAGAAGGGGGTCAGTTAAGGCCTTTTTATCAGCCCCAGCATTTT.

The J gene is TRBJ1-1, the V gene TRBV6-1; D unclear. Trimming stripped 4 bases from V and 0 bases from J, with 9 bases between. CDR1 and CDR2 from the germline V gene are MNHNS and SASEGT. This CDR3 is 14 amino acids long. The CDR3 DNA is TGTGCCAGCAGTGTCCCACAGATGAACACTGAAGCTTTCTTT. Encoded protein: CASSVPQMNTEAFF.

J is TRBJ2-1 and V is TRBV6-4; 10 bases match TRBD2. CDR1 is MRHNA, CDR2 SNTAGT, per germline. J gave up 8 bases and V 0 bases, and 10 bases lay outside the gene matches. This CDR3 is 17 amino acids long. The CDR3 region has the DNA TGTGCCAGCAGTGACTCATCAGCGGGAGGGGGGACCGATGAGCAGTTCTTC. As protein: CASSDSSAGGGTDEQFF.

This clone showed up just once. The rearrangement links TRBV29-1 to TRBJ2-7, with 9 bases identical to TRBD1. CDR3 size: 12 residues. Germline V gives CDR1 SQVTM, CDR2 ANQGSEA. V trimming: 4 bases; J trimming: 3 bases; junction bases outside the gene matches: 1. CDR3 DNA sequence: TGCAGCGTTGGGGACAGGGACTACGAGCAGTACTTC. This gives the protein CSVGDRDYEQYF.

This rearrangement joins TRBV11-2 to TRBJ1-2; maybe TRBD1 (5 bases). V was cut by 5 bases and J by 4 bases, with 20 bases left in between. CDR3 length: 16 residues. The V gene's germline CDR1 is SGHAT and CDR2 FQNNGV. This chain's CDR3 is CASSPIVGPTGYGYTF. The CDR3 nucleotides are TGTGCCAGCAGCCCCATCGTGGGGCCTACGGGCTATGGCTACACCTTC.

The rearrangement joins TRBV13 to TRBJ1-2; D may be TRBD1 (6 bases). Between the trimmed V and J ends, which lost 0 bases and 6 bases, there was a span of 17 bases. Germline V gives CDR1 PRHDT, CDR2 FYEKMQ (reference sequence). The CDR3 contains 16 residues. The CDR3 DNA reads as TGTGCCAGCAGCTTAGGGGACAGACTCTCCCTCAATGGCTACACCTTC. This encodes CASSLGDRLSLNGYTF.

The CDR3 DNA reads as TGTGCCAGCAGCAGAGCCGGGACAGGGTCTGGAAACACCATATATTTT. This translates into CASSRAGTGSGNTIYF. The rearrangement joins TRBV5-4 to TRBJ1-3; 9 bases fit TRBD1. The CDR3 runs to 16 residues. V shed 4 bases, J shed 1 base, and the junction held 6 bases outside the gene matches. Germline assignment: CDR1 SGHNT and CDR2 YYREEE (reference sequence).

The V gene is TRBV6-5, the J gene TRBJ1-1, with a weak D call TRBD1 (5 bases). Germline CDR1 MNHEY, CDR2 SVGAGI. The CDR3 sequence is 13 residues long. Trimming removed 5 bases at V and 11 bases at J, with 18 bases between. CDR3 residues: CASSRDSGFMAFF. DNA of the CDR3: TGTGCCAGCAGTCGTGACAGCGGGTTTATGGCTTTCTTT.

J is TRBJ2-7 and V is TRBV13; 11 bases align to TRBD2. The CDR3 is 15 amino acids. J lost 4 bases, V lost 5 bases, and 7 bases had no gene match. Germline V lookup: CDR1 PRHDT, CDR2 FYEKMQ (reference sequence). The DNA for the CDR3 is TGTGCCAGCAGCCCCCTAGCGGGAGGTCCGTACGAGCAGTACTTC. Amino acids: CASSPLAGGPYEQYF.

The V gene is TRBV6-6, the J gene TRBJ2-7, with 10 bases fitting TRBD1. The CDR3 has 15 residues. Germline V lookup: CDR1 MNHNY, CDR2 SVGAGI (reference sequence). The J segment lost 4 bases and the V segment lost 6 bases, leaving 9 bases of the junction unmatched. The CDR3 sequence: CASSNRQGAMYEQYF. The CDR3 DNA is TGTGCCAGCAGCAACAGACAGGGGGCAATGTACGAGCAGTACTTC.

V gene TRBV27 combines with J gene TRBJ2-1; 7 nucleotides match TRBD1. V lost 5 bases to trimming and J lost 1 base; unmatched junction nucleotides: 5. CDR1 and CDR2 from the germline V gene are MNHEY and SMNVEV (reference sequence). The CDR3 contains 15 residues. The DNA for the CDR3 is TGTGCCAGCAGTATAATACAGGGGTCCTACAATGAGCAGTTCTTC. Residues: CASSIIQGSYNEQFF.

The rearrangement links TRBV7-9 to TRBJ2-1; 13 nucleotides line up with TRBD2. The germline gives CDR1 SEHNR, CDR2 FQNEAQ (reference sequence). V was clipped by 2 bases and J by 9 bases; unmatched bases: 4. The CDR3 is 15 amino acids. The CDR3, as DNA: TGTGCCAGCAGCTTAACTAGCGGGGGGGCCACTGAGCAGTTCTTC. Its protein product is CASSLTSGGATEQFF.

The chain is built from TRBV7-6 and TRBJ2-3, with D maybe TRBD1 (6 bases). CDR1 is SGHVS and CDR2 is FNYEAQ in the germline V gene. The CDR3 extends over 14 amino acids. V was clipped by 1 base and J by 5 bases, with 10 bases between them. The CDR3 sequence is CASSLGGPVDTQYF. The CDR3 DNA follows: TGTGCCAGCAGCTTAGGGGGGCCCGTAGATACGCAGTATTTT.

This rearrangement joins TRBV28 to TRBJ1-6; D gene uncertain. Germline lookup yields CDR1 MDHEN and CDR2 SYDVKM. The CDR3 totals 13 residues. The V end was cut by 2 bases, the J end by 10 bases, with 9 bases between. CDR3 DNA: TGTGCCAGCAGTTTAAGCATCGGCTCACCCCTCCACTTT. Residues: CASSLSIGSPLHF.

A few counts support this clone. V gene TRBV25-1 combines with J gene TRBJ2-5; TRBD2 aligns across 11 bases. The J call may be incorrect, as the DNA end agrees better with TRBJ2-7. Germline CDR1 MGHDK, CDR2 SYGVNS. The CDR3 extends over 16 amino acids. CDR3: CASSDLGTSGSYEQYF. For the CDR3, the DNA is TGTGCCAGCAGTGACCTTGGGACTAGCGGATCCTACGAGCAGTACTTC.